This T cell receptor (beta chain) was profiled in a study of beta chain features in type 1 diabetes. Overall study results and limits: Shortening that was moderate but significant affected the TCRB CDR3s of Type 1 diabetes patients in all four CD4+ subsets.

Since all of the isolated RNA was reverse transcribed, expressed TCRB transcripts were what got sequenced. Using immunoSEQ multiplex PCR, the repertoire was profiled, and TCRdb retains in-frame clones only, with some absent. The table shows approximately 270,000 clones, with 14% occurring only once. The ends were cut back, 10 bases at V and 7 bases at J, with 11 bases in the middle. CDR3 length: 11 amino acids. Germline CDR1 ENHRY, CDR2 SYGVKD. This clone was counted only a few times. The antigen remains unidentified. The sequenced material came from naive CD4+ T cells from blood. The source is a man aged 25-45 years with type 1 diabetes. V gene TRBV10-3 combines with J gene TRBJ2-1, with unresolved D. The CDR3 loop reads CATHSQNEQFF. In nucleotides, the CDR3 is TGTGCCACGCACAGTCAAAATGAGCAGTTCTTC.